This is a list of T cell receptor beta chains from one sample in a study of blood T cell repertoires in COVID-19. The assay was immunoSEQ multiplex PCR, and TCRdb's table has in-frame clones only and misses some. This repertoire shows more than 60,000 clones, around nine tenths found once; its top ten account for 5.5% to 6%. Sequences were obtained from peripheral blood. The receptors shown here come from a human donor in a cohort sampled during active COVID-19. The conserved cysteine and the conserved F or W are not part of the CDR3 here.

>TRBV2
ASRTGRGNTIY
>TRBV7-2
ASSPLSGAHYGYT
>TRBV5-1
ASSLTGTGSYEQY
>TRBV5-1
ASSSTLLRGGPGGEQF
>TRBV18
ASSPPNVRQNTEAF
>TRBV11-2
ASRRGETQY
>TRBV6-2/TRBV6-3
ASTPWLDSNQPQH
>TRBV2
ASTRGLNQETQY
>TRBV5-4
ASSLGIGQRNTGELF
>TRBV6-2/TRBV6-3
ASSYQGRGPLH
>TRBV5-1
ASSLREGPNTGELF
>TRBV19
ASSPGTSYGYT
>TRBV7-3
ASSLTGLSGANVLT
>TRBV6-5
ASSYSASGADTQY
>TRBV7-9
ASSLEGNEQF
>TRBV25-1
ASSEWNRRHAYEQY
>TRBV6-5
ASSYSGWDREIGYT
>TRBV20-1
SVVRTDTQY
>TRBV7-9
ASSLGGRVGNTIY
>TRBV5-5
ASSLDGFKAF
>TRBV15
ATSRGVRDGPNYGYT
>TRBV6-5
ASRPYSNQPQH
>TRBV15
ATSLTGDEQF
>TRBV2
ASSEVPVSIQY
>TRBV5-4
ASSLELAAQY
>TRBV19
ASSPQVSGANVLT
>TRBV7-2
ASSLVGDRAETQY
>TRBV16
ASLDRLYGYT
>TRBV9
ASSGPGYTGELF
>TRBV27
ASSLLLAGTYNEQF
>TRBV6-7
ASSYCRDRELNEAF
>TRBV6-5
ASRIAGGPNEQF
>TRBV29-1
SAGDTQNTEAF